This T cell receptor (beta chain) is from a study of cytomegalovirus exposure and HLA in healthy donors. The PCR contained 60 Vbeta and 13 Jbeta primers. TCRdb's copy holds only in-frame clones and misses some; the assay was immunoSEQ multiplex PCR. The repertoire includes some 130,000 clones, roughly 80% of them detected once, and more than 3% sits in the top ten. Germline V gene sequence: CDR1 MNHNS, CDR2 SASEGT. CDR3 length: 14 amino acids. Trimming removed 10 bases at V and 0 bases at J, with 15 bases between. This sequence joins TRBV6-1 and TRBJ1-1; the D gene is possibly TRBD1 (6 bases). Sequenced sample: PBMCs. This receptor was identified in a male donor in good health and CMV-seronegative. Here the CDR3 reads CAISVGGLNTEAFF. The CDR3 DNA sequence: TGTGCCATCTCGGTGGGGGGGCTGAACACTGAAGCTTTCTTT.